Listed here are 10 T cell receptor beta chains from one sample, sequenced in a study of beta chain features in type 1 diabetes. Investigators reverse transcribed all isolated RNA, so they sequenced expressed TCRB transcripts. Repertoires were generated with immunoSEQ multiplex PCR, while TCRdb's copy carries only in-frame clones and drops some. Of around 430,000 clones listed, about 32% are singletons. The sequenced material came from naive CD4+ T cells from blood. These receptors originate from a man between 18 and 29 years old in good health.

V is TRBV29-1 and J is TRBJ2-2, with 10 bases aligning to TRBD2. Germline CDR1 SQVTM, CDR2 ANQGSEA. The V segment lost 4 bases and the J segment 4 bases; nucleotides outside the gene matches: 9. This CDR3 region has 16 residues. The CDR3 loop is CSVGRASGSGTGELFF. DNA of the CDR3: TGCAGCGTTGGGAGGGCTAGCGGGAGTGGCACCGGGGAGCTGTTTTTT.

The chain recombines TRBV25-1 with TRBJ2-2; D tentatively fits TRBD1 or TRBD2 (6 bases each). In germline, CDR1 is MGHDK, CDR2 SYGVNS. V shed 4 bases and J shed 4 bases, with 19 bases lying between them. This CDR3 contains 17 residues. The CDR3 sequence is CASSVPLGGTGTGELFF. Here the CDR3 DNA reads TGTGCCAGCAGTGTGCCCTTAGGGGGGACGGGCACCGGGGAGCTGTTTTTT.

The V and J genes are TRBV7-2 and TRBJ2-2; D could derive from TRBD1 or TRBD2 (5 bases each). Germline V gene sequence: CDR1 SGHTA, CDR2 FQGNSA. V shed 1 base and J shed 1 base, with 13 bases lying between them. This CDR3 contains 17 residues. The CDR3: CASSLEPGPLNTGELFF. CDR3 coding DNA: TGTGCCAGCAGCTTAGAACCGGGACCCTTGAACACCGGGGAGCTGTTTTTT.

This clone was seen a few times. This chain uses TRBV4-1 with TRBJ2-1, with TRBD1 matching over 7 bases. Germline loops: CDR1 MGHRA, CDR2 YSYEKL. V gave up 4 bases and J gave up 4 bases; unmatched junction bases: 7. This CDR3 has 15 amino acids. The CDR3 sequence: CASSLDRVRYNEQFF. In DNA, the CDR3 is TGCGCCAGCAGCCTCGACAGGGTTCGGTACAATGAGCAGTTCTTC.

This clone was counted between two and nine times. The chain has TRBV9 and TRBJ2-7; 9 nucleotides line up with TRBD2. The CDR3 loop spans 15 amino acids. Germline values: CDR1 SGDLS, CDR2 YYNGEE. The J segment lost 3 bases and the V segment lost 4 bases, leaving 8 bases of the junction unmatched. CDR3 in DNA: TGTGCCAGCAGCCCCACCGAGCGGGGGGTCTACGAGCAGTACTTC. Protein sequence: CASSPTERGVYEQYF.

The chain couples TRBV9 to TRBJ2-1, with D unclear. Deletions cut 6 bases from V and 0 bases from J, with 13 bases between. In germline, CDR1 is SGDLS, CDR2 YYNGEE. CDR3 length: 15 amino acids. In DNA, the CDR3 is TGTGCCAGCAAACCAGATACCGTCTCCTACAATGAGCAGTTCTTC. Protein product: CASKPDTVSYNEQFF.

The V call is TRBV28, the J call TRBJ2-7, with 10 nucleotides matching TRBD1. The ends lost 5 bases at V and 3 bases at J; junction bases unmatched: 4. The CDR3 runs to 14 residues. The germline V gene encodes CDR1 MDHEN and CDR2 SYDVKM. The CDR3 bases are TGTGCCAGCAGTCGGACAGGGGGAGTCTACGAGCAGTACTTC. Translation gives CASSRTGGVYEQYF.

The V call is TRBV4-3, the J call TRBJ2-1; D is possibly TRBD2 (5 bases). Germline CDR1 is LGHNA and CDR2 is YSLEER. The CDR3 has 13 amino acids. V was cut by 2 bases and J by 7 bases, with 9 bases left in between. CDR3 region: CASSQTRRNEQFF. DNA for the CDR3: TGCGCCAGCAGCCAAACTAGAAGGAATGAGCAGTTCTTC.

CDR3 amino acids: CASSVQQQETQYF. The CDR3 nucleotides are TGTGCCAGCAGCGTACAACAACAAGAGACCCAGTACTTC. The J gene is TRBJ2-5, the V gene TRBV9; D unresolved. V was clipped by 1 base and J by 2 bases, with 6 bases between them. CDR3 length: 13 residues. In germline, CDR1 is SGDLS, CDR2 YYNGEE.

The gene calls are TRBV7-9 and TRBJ2-3, with unresolved D. Germline CDR1 reads SEHNR; CDR2 reads FQNEAQ (reference sequence). This CDR3 comprises 15 residues. The ends were cut back, 3 bases at V and 0 bases at J, with 10 bases in the middle. CDR3 coding DNA: TGTGCCAGCAGCTTCCACAGAGCTAGCACAGATACGCAGTATTTT. It encodes CASSFHRASTDTQYF.